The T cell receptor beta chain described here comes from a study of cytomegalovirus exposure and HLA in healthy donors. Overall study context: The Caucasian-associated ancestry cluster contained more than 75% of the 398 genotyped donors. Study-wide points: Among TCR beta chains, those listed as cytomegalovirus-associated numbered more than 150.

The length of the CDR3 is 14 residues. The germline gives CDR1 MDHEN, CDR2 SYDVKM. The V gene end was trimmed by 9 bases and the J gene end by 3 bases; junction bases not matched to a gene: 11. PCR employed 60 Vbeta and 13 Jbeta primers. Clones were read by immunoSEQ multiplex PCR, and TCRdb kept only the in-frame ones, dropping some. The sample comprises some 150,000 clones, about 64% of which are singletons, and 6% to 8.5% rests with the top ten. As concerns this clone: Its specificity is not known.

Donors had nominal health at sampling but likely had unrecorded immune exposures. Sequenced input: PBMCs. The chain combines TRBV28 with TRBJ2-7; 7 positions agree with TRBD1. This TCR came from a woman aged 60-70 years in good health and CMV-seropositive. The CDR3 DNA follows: TGTGCCAGTTTTCCGACAGGGCTTAACTACGAGCAGTACTTC. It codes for CASFPTGLNYEQYF.